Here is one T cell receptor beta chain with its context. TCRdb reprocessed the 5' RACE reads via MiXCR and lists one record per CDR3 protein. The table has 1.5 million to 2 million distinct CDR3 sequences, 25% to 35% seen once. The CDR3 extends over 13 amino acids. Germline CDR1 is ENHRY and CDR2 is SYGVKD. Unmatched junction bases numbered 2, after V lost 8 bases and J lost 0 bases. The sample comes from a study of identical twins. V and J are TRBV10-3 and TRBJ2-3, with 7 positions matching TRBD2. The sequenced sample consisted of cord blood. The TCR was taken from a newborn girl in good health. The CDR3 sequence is CAIERDSTDTQYF. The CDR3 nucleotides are TGTGCCATCGAGCGGGACAGCACAGATACGCAGTATTTT.